This passage covers 5 T cell receptor beta chains from one sample sequenced in a study of a mutant IDH1 vaccine in newly diagnosed glioma (dated by TCRdb to the early 2020s). The method was the immunoSEQ multiplex PCR assay. The immuneACCESS repertoire file appears here via TCRdb, limited to in-frame rearrangements. These files lack a portion of the clones; in checked studies, under half of the deficit traces to unresolved V genes, and the cause of the others is not known. The sample contains 30,000 to 45,000 clones, roughly 90% of them found a single time. The ten largest make up about 2.6% of the sample. Interpreted using the paper, the time point label stands for: week 5, during vaccination. A 20-mer mutant IDH1 peptide at 300 micrograms in Montanide made up each vaccine dose, which was injected subcutaneously together with topical imiquimod. For these receptors, no antigen is known. Sequenced here: PBMCs, sampled from a glioma patient whose treatment included an IDH1 peptide vaccine. The receptors were gathered from a man aged 50 or older with glioma.

This chain joins TRBV9 and TRBJ1-3; no clear D. The CDR3 has 13 amino acids. Trimming took off 2 bases at V and 0 bases at J, with 3 bases between the two ends. CDR1 is SGDLS, CDR2 YYNGEE, per germline. In DNA form, the CDR3 reads TGTGCCAGCAGCGTCAACTCTGGAAACACCATATATTTT. It codes for CASSVNSGNTIYF. The whole variable domain, filled in from reference TRBV9 and TRBJ1-3, reads DSGVTQTPKHLITATGQRVTLRCSPRSGDLSVYWYQQSLDQGLQFLIQYYNGEERAKGNILERFSAQQFPDLHSELNLSSLELGDSALYFCASSVNSGNTIYFGEGSWLTVV.

This clone occurred once. The V call is TRBV30, the J call TRBJ1-5; D is undetermined. This CDR3 comprises 15 residues. Trimming removed 2 bases at V and 7 bases at J, with 18 bases between. Germline CDR1 is GTSNPN and CDR2 is SVGIG (reference sequence). The CDR3 protein is CAWSPTGPPWQPQHF. The CDR3 bases are TGTGCCTGGAGTCCCACCGGGCCCCCGTGGCAGCCCCAGCATTTT. Combining the CDR3 with reference TRBV30 and TRBJ1-5 gives the whole variable domain SQTIHQWPATLVQPVGSPLSLECTVEGTSNPNLYWYRQAAGRGLQLLFYSVGIGQISSEVPQNLSASRPQDRQFILSSKKLLLSDSGFYLCAWSPTGPPWQPQHFGDGTRLSIL.

The genes are TRBV19 and TRBJ2-3; a possible D gene is TRBD1 (7 bases). CDR1 is LNHDA and CDR2 is SQIVND in the germline V gene (reference sequence). The CDR3 loop spans 14 amino acids. Trimming cost V 5 bases and J 6 bases, with 15 bases left between them. The CDR3 DNA sequence: TGTGCCAGTAGTCCCAGGGGGAGGATGGATACGCAGTATTTT. Amino acids: CASSPRGRMDTQYF.

The chain joins TRBV28 to TRBJ2-5; a weak D match, TRBD2 (6 bases). The germline CDR1 and CDR2 sequences are MDHEN and SYDVKM. Trimming pared 6 bases from V and 5 bases from J, leaving 16 bases between. The CDR3 extends over 14 amino acids. CDR3 coding DNA: TGTGCCAGCAGCTCCCTCGGGGGTCTTGAGACCCAGTACTTC. This gives the protein CASSSLGGLETQYF.

V gene TRBV5-1 combines with J gene TRBJ1-1; the D gene is possibly TRBD1 (5 bases). Trimming removed 4 bases at V and 6 bases at J, with 19 bases between. Germline CDR1 SGHRS, CDR2 YFSETQ. This CDR3 region has 15 residues. CDR3 sequence reads: CASSRDGGSGSEAFF. In nucleotides, the CDR3 is TGCGCCAGCAGCCGGGATGGGGGGTCAGGGTCTGAAGCTTTCTTT.